The sequence of this T cell receptor beta chain was determined in a study of T cell changes during pregnancy in multiple sclerosis. CDR3 length: 15 residues. From germline, CDR1 is SGHTA and CDR2 FQGTGA. Trimming took off 3 bases at V and 3 bases at J, with 13 bases between the two ends. Only in-frame clones appear in the TCRdb table, and some are missing; sequencing was by immunoSEQ multiplex PCR. The sample contains tens of thousands of clones, 80% to 90% of which appear only once. The TCR originated in a female donor with multiple sclerosis, enrolled in a pregnancy study. V usage is TRBV7-3 and J usage is TRBJ2-3; tentatively, D is TRBD1 (7 bases). The input for sequencing was CD8+ T cells from peripheral blood mononuclear cells, taken before pregnancy. The CDR3 loop is CASSLIAGGTDTQYF. The CDR3 DNA sequence: TGTGCCAGCAGCTTGATAGCAGGGGGGACAGATACGCAGTATTTT.